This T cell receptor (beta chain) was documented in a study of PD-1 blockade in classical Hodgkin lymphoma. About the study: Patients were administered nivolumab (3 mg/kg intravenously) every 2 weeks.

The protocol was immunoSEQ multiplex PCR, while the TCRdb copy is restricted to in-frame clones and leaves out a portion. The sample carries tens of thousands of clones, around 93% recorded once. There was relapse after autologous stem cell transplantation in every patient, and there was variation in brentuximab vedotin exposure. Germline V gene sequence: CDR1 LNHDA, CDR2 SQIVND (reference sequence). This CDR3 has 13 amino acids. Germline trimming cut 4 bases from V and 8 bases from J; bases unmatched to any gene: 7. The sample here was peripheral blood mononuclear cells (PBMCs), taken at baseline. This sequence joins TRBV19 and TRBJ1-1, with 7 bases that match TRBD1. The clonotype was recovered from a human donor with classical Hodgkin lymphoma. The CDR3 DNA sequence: TGTGCCAGTAGTAGAGGGACAGTCTTAGAAGCTTTCTTT. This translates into CASSRGTVLEAFF. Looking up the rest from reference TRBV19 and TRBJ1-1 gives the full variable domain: DGGITQSPKYLFRKEGQNVTLSCEQNLNHDAMYWYRQDPGQGLRLIYYSQIVNDFQKGDIAEGYSVSREKKESFPLTVTSAQKNPTAFYLCASSRGTVLEAFFGQGTRLTVV.